The 24 T cell receptor beta chains below come from one sample, sequenced in a study of cytomegalovirus exposure and HLA in healthy donors. The PCR contained 60 Vbeta and 13 Jbeta primers. Assay: immunoSEQ multiplex PCR; the TCRdb copy retains only in-frame clones and omits some. This sample's clone table lists more than 95,000 clones. Specimen: PBMCs. These receptor sequences come from a man aged 25 to 40 in good health and CMV-seronegative.

The chain recombines TRBV7-2 with TRBJ2-5; 9 positions agree with TRBD2. Germline V lookup: CDR1 SGHTA, CDR2 FQGNSA. The J segment lost 5 bases and the V segment lost 7 bases, leaving 23 bases of the junction unmatched. This CDR3 has 19 residues. The CDR3 DNA sequence: TGTGCCAGCACGGCGGTTGTAATAGCGGGAGCACGAGCGATGGAGACCCAGTACTTC. It encodes CASTAVVIAGARAMETQYF.

The V gene is TRBV30, the J gene TRBJ2-1; 7 bases are shared with TRBD2. V trimming: 1 base; J trimming: 6 bases; junction bases outside the gene matches: 21. Germline loops: CDR1 GTSNPN, CDR2 SVGIG (reference sequence). The CDR3 covers 19 residues. CDR3 in DNA: TGTGCCTGGAGTGAAGGTCAAGTGTATCGCGGGAGCTCTGGCAATGAGCAGTTCTTC. Its translation is CAWSEGQVYRGSSGNEQFF.

V gene TRBV28 combines with J gene TRBJ2-3; 11 bases are a match to TRBD1. J gave up 4 bases and V 6 bases, and 6 bases lay outside the gene matches. This CDR3 has 15 amino acids. Per germline, CDR1 MDHEN and CDR2 SYDVKM. For the CDR3, the DNA is TGTGCCAGCAGGGACAGGGGGCGCCGGGCAGATACGCAGTATTTT. Its translation: CASRDRGRRADTQYF.

The CDR3, as DNA: TGTGCCAGCTCACTGGACAGGGGGCTCACTGAAGCTTTCTTT. Protein: CASSLDRGLTEAFF. The chain has TRBV18 and TRBJ1-1, with 11 bases fitting TRBD1. CDR1 is KGHSH and CDR2 is LQKENI in the germline V gene. The junction had 2 bases not matched to a gene; V was cut back by 4 bases and J by 4 bases. The CDR3 length is 14 residues.

The V gene is TRBV5-6, the J gene TRBJ2-7; TRBD2 agrees at 16 bases. This CDR3 has 17 amino acids. Germline CDR1 and CDR2: SGHDT and YYEEEE. Trimming at V came to 4 bases and at J to 3 bases, leaving 7 bases not matched to a gene. CDR3 amino acids: CASSGGTSGREYYEQYF. CDR3 coding DNA: TGTGCCAGCAGCGGCGGGACTAGCGGGAGGGAGTACTACGAGCAGTACTTC.

This chain connects TRBV29-1 to TRBJ2-4, with TRBD1 as a possible D gene (6 bases). Deletions cut 1 base from V and 15 bases from J, with 13 bases between. The CDR3 totals 11 residues. Germline CDR1 SQVTM, CDR2 ANQGSEA. CDR3: CSVEAFGTMYF. CDR3 in DNA: TGCAGCGTTGAAGCGTTTGGGACAATGTACTTC.

The gene calls are TRBV11-3 and TRBJ1-1, with TRBD1 identical over 7 bases. J was trimmed by 1 base and V by 5 bases; bases with no gene match: 4. Germline values: CDR1 SGHNT, CDR2 YENEEA. The CDR3 extends over 14 amino acids. The CDR3 bases are TGTGCCAGCAGCAAAGGGGGCGAGAACACTGAAGCTTTCTTT. Translated: CASSKGGENTEAFF.

J is TRBJ1-1 and V is TRBV5-1; D is possibly TRBD1 (5 bases). V lost 4 bases, J lost 1 base, and 11 bases lay in between. CDR1 and CDR2 (germline): SGHRS, YFSETQ. The CDR3 loop spans 14 amino acids. CDR3 amino acids: CASSPTAPNTEAFF. In nucleotides, the CDR3 is TGCGCCAGCAGCCCGACAGCTCCGAACACTGAAGCTTTCTTT. Based on the CDR3 plus reference TRBV5-1 and TRBJ1-1, the full variable domain is KAGVTQTPRYLIKTRGQQVTLSCSPISGHRSVSWYQQTPGQGLQFLFEYFSETQRNKGNFPGRFSGRQFSNSRSEMNVSTLELGDSALYLCASSPTAPNTEAFFGQGTRLTVV.

V is TRBV5-1 and J is TRBJ2-2; TRBD2 might be the D (5 bases). The V gene lost 0 bases and the J gene lost 0 bases, with 9 bases spanning the gap. Germline V CDR1 and CDR2: SGHRS, YFSETQ. The CDR3 extends over 16 amino acids. The CDR3 sequence is CASSLAPAANTGELFF. The CDR3 DNA reads TGCGCCAGCAGCTTGGCCCCAGCGGCGAACACCGGGGAGCTGTTTTTT.

The chain carries TRBV6-5 and TRBJ1-1, with D hard to call. Trimming stripped 0 bases from V and 1 base from J, with 9 bases between. Germline loops: CDR1 MNHEY, CDR2 SVGAGI. The CDR3 sequence is 15 residues long. This CDR3 reads CASSYSWAGNTEAFF. CDR3 DNA: TGTGCCAGCAGTTACTCGTGGGCGGGGAACACTGAAGCTTTCTTT.

The chain employs TRBV19 and TRBJ1-1, with D possibly TRBD1 on 6 matching bases. The CDR3 has 14 amino acids. Trimming stripped 3 bases from V and 5 bases from J, with 13 bases between. Germline lookup yields CDR1 LNHDA and CDR2 SQIVND (reference sequence). The CDR3 DNA reads as TGTGCCAGTAGTATTGCGGGGGGCAGTACTGAAGCTTTCTTT. Protein: CASSIAGGSTEAFF.

The rearrangement links TRBV6-1 to TRBJ2-1; D is undetermined. With 6 bases removed from V and 6 bases from J, the gap between germline ends came to 15 bases. The CDR3 sequence is 14 residues long. Germline V lookup: CDR1 MNHNS, CDR2 SASEGT. The CDR3 nucleotides are TGTGCCAGCAGCTTAATACGAGGATCCAATGAGCAGTTCTTC. Its protein product is CASSLIRGSNEQFF.

J is TRBJ2-3 and V is TRBV5-6; weak D call: TRBD1 (6 bases). Germline-derived CDR1 and CDR2 are SGHDT and YYEEEE. The CDR3 contains 14 residues. Trimming shortened V by 0 bases and J by 6 bases, and 11 bases separated the two germline ends. This CDR3 reads CASSLGTTGDTQYF. The CDR3 DNA is TGTGCCAGCAGCTTGGGGACCACAGGGGATACGCAGTATTTT. The entire variable domain, with the rest obtained from reference TRBV5-6 and TRBJ2-3, is as follows: DAGVTQSPTHLIKTRGQQVTLRCSPKSGHDTVSWYQQALGQGPQFIFQYYEEEERQRGNFPDRFSGHQFPNYSSELNVNALLLGDSALYLCASSLGTTGDTQYFGPGTRLTVL.

The chain carries TRBV5-1 and TRBJ1-3; D possibly corresponds to TRBD1 (5 bases). This CDR3 is 16 amino acids long. Germline loops: CDR1 SGHRS, CDR2 YFSETQ. V was cut by 5 bases and J by 4 bases, with 19 bases left in between. The CDR3 DNA follows: TGCGCCAGCAGGGGCCCAGGGTCGGGTTCCGGAAACACCATATATTTT. Translation: CASRGPGSGSGNTIYF. Drawing the rest from reference TRBV5-1 and TRBJ1-3, the complete variable domain is KAGVTQTPRYLIKTRGQQVTLSCSPISGHRSVSWYQQTPGQGLQFLFEYFSETQRNKGNFPGRFSGRQFSNSRSEMNVSTLELGDSALYLCASRGPGSGSGNTIYFGEGSWLTVV.

V and J are TRBV28 and TRBJ1-2, with D perhaps TRBD1 (5 bases). The CDR3 consists of 13 residues. V was clipped by 2 bases and J by 6 bases, with 10 bases between them. CDR1 MDHEN and CDR2 SYDVKM come from the germline V gene. This chain's CDR3 is CASSLMGGDGYTF. The CDR3, as DNA: TGTGCCAGCAGTTTAATGGGGGGAGATGGCTACACCTTC.

The J gene is TRBJ2-1, the V gene TRBV5-1; possibly TRBD2 for D (6 bases). CDR3 size: 14 residues. Between the trimmed V and J ends, which lost 0 bases and 7 bases, there was a span of 11 bases. Germline CDR1 SGHRS, CDR2 YFSETQ. The CDR3 spells CASSLGGTGNEQFF. The CDR3 region has the DNA TGCGCCAGCAGCTTGGGCGGGACCGGGAATGAGCAGTTCTTC.

The chain joins TRBV7-7 to TRBJ2-1, with D unclear. With 1 base removed from V and 8 bases from J, the gap between germline ends came to 9 bases. This CDR3 contains 13 residues. CDR1 SSHAT and CDR2 FNYEAQ come from the germline V gene (reference sequence). CDR3 residues: CASSLDHRDEQFF. CDR3 nucleotide sequence: TGTGCCAGCAGCTTAGACCACCGAGATGAGCAGTTCTTC.

The rearrangement uses TRBV6-1 and TRBJ2-7; D is perhaps TRBD1 (5 bases). Between the trimmed V and J ends, which lost 4 bases and 6 bases, there was a span of 19 bases. The CDR3 loop spans 15 amino acids. CDR1 MNHNS and CDR2 SASEGT come from the germline V gene. CDR3: CASSGTAGWGREQYF. DNA of the CDR3: TGTGCCAGCAGTGGGACCGCAGGATGGGGCCGCGAGCAGTACTTC.

This chain connects TRBV12-5 to TRBJ2-5; D uncertain. Germline lookup yields CDR1 LGHNT and CDR2 FRNRAP. The CDR3 spans 11 residues. V shed 6 bases and J shed 2 bases, with 4 bases lying between them. In nucleotides, the CDR3 is TGTGCTAGTGGGGAGCAAGAGACCCAGTACTTC. It yields the protein CASGEQETQYF.

The V gene is TRBV6-1, the J gene TRBJ2-7, with 9 bases that match TRBD2. V lost 4 bases to trimming and J lost 5 bases; unmatched junction nucleotides: 18. The CDR3 is made up of 18 amino acids. Germline values: CDR1 MNHNS, CDR2 SASEGT. The CDR3 nucleotides are TGTGCCAGCAGTGGGGTTAGCGGGAGTGGTAGGATTCGGGACGAGCAGTACTTC. Its translation is CASSGVSGSGRIRDEQYF.

The chain has TRBV18 and TRBJ2-7, with D maybe TRBD2 (5 bases). V lost 0 bases, J lost 6 bases, and 12 bases lay in between. The length of the CDR3 is 14 residues. Looked up from germline, CDR1 is KGHSH and CDR2 is LQKENI. CDR3 nucleotide sequence: TGTGCCAGCTCACCACCGGGAGTGGTCAGCGAGCAGTACTTC. Translated, it gives CASSPPGVVSEQYF. Full variable domain (missing parts from reference TRBV18 and TRBJ2-7): NAGVMQNPRHLVRRRGQEARLRCSPMKGHSHVYWYRQLPEEGLKFMVYLQKENIIDESGMPKERFSAEFPKEGPSILRIQQVVRGDSAAYFCASSPPGVVSEQYFGPGTRLTVT.

This chain joins TRBV10-3 and TRBJ1-2; TRBD1 aligns across 8 bases. CDR3 size: 13 residues. Germline V CDR1 and CDR2: ENHRY, SYGVKD. Losses at the gene ends were 8 bases for V and 6 bases for J; bases not matched to a gene: 8. In DNA form, the CDR3 reads TGTGCCATCCAACGGACGGACAGGGATGGCTACACCTTC. Its protein product is CAIQRTDRDGYTF.

The V and J genes are TRBV15 and TRBJ1-5; the D gene is possibly TRBD1 (5 bases). The V gene's germline CDR1 is LNHNV and CDR2 YYDKDF (reference sequence). CDR3 length equals 18 residues. Trimming took 0 bases from V and 3 from J, leaving 18 bases between them. The CDR3 DNA sequence: TGTGCCACCAGCAGAGATCGGCGGCGGCAGGGTCACAATCAGCCCCAGCATTTT. Its translation: CATSRDRRRQGHNQPQHF. The complete variable domain, with remaining parts taken from reference TRBV15 and TRBJ1-5, reads DAMVIQNPRYQVTQFGKPVTLSCSQTLNHNVMYWYQQKSSQAPKLLFHYYDKDFNNEADTPDNFQSRRPNTSFCFLDIRSPGLGDTAMYLCATSRDRRRQGHNQPQHFGDGTRLSIL.

This chain uses TRBV11-2 with TRBJ2-7; maybe TRBD2 (5 bases). V gave up 5 bases and J gave up 6 bases, with 14 bases separating them. Germline V gives CDR1 SGHAT, CDR2 FQNNGV. This CDR3 is built from 13 residues. The CDR3 region has the DNA TGTGCCAGCAGCGTCAGTACGGGGATCGAGCAGTACTTC. Amino acids: CASSVSTGIEQYF. Looking up the rest from reference TRBV11-2 and TRBJ2-7 gives the full variable domain: EAGVAQSPRYKIIEKRQSVAFWCNPISGHATLYWYQQILGQGPKLLIQFQNNGVVDDSQLPKDRFSAERLKGVDSTLKIQPAKLEDSAVYLCASSVSTGIEQYFGPGTRLTVT.